This paragraph covers one T cell receptor (beta chain) sequence. Some clones are missing from TCRdb's copy, which holds only in-frame ones; the method was immunoSEQ multiplex PCR. The repertoire has around 640,000 clones, approximately 96% of them found once; the top ten carry 0.11%. This sample is part of a study of shared clonotypes between healthy human individuals. Background on the study: The cohort comprised a couple of women and a few men. Their ages spanned 18 to 49 years.

Naive CD8 populations comprised CD45RO-negative cells positively selected for CCR7, excluding terminally differentiated effector memory CD45RA+ cells. Nashville, Tennessee was home to all donors, each a Caucasian adult. Germline-derived CDR1 and CDR2 are MNHEY and SMNVEV (reference sequence). The ends were cut back, 0 bases at V and 4 bases at J, with 13 bases in the middle. This CDR3 comprises 15 residues. This chain links TRBV27 with TRBJ2-7; maybe TRBD1 (5 bases). The sequence was collected from a young woman in good health. Sequenced material: naive CD8+ T cells sorted from blood. This CDR3 is CASSLSAGNVYEQYF. CDR3 nucleotide sequence: TGTGCCAGCAGTTTATCGGCAGGGAATGTGTACGAGCAGTACTTC.